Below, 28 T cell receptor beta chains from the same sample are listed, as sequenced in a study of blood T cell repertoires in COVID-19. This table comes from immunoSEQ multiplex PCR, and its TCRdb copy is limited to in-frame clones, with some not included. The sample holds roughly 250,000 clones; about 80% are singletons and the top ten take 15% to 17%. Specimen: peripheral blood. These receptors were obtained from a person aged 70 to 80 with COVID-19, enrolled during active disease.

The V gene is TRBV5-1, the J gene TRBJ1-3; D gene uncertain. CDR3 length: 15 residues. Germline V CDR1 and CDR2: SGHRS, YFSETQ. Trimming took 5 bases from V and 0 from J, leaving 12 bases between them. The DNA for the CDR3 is TGCGCCAGCAGACCCACAGACGACTCTGGAAACACCATATATTTT. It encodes CASRPTDDSGNTIYF.

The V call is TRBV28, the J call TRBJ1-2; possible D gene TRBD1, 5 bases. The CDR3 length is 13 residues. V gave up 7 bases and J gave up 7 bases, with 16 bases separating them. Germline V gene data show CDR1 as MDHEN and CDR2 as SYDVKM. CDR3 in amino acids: CASTGRGDSGYTF. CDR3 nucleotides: TGTGCCAGCACGGGGCGCGGGGATAGTGGCTACACCTTC.

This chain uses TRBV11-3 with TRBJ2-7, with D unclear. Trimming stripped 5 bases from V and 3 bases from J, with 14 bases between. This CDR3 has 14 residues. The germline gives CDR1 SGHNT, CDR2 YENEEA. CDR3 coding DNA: TGTGCCAGCAGCCCCGGGTCAGAGGACTACGAGCAGTACTTC. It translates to CASSPGSEDYEQYF.

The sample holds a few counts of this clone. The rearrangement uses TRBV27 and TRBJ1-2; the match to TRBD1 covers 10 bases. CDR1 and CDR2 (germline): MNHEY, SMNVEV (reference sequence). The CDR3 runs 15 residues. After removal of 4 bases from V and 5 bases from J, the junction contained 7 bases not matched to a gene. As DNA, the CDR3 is TGTGCCAGCAGTTCCACGACAGGGGGCGGGTATGGCTACACCTTC. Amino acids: CASSSTTGGGYGYTF.

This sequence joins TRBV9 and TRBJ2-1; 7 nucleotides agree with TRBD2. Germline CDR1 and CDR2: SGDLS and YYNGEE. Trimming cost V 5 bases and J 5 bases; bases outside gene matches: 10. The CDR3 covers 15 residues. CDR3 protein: CASRGLGGPNNEQFF. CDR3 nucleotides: TGTGCCAGCAGGGGTTTGGGAGGGCCTAACAATGAGCAGTTCTTC.

DNA of the CDR3: TGTGCCAGCAGTTTATCCAGGGCGATTTCTGAAGCTTTCTTT. Its translation is CASSLSRAISEAFF. The V call is TRBV28, the J call TRBJ1-1; D possibly corresponds to TRBD1 (5 bases). This CDR3 is built from 14 residues. Per germline, CDR1 MDHEN and CDR2 SYDVKM. V lost 1 base, J lost 6 bases, and 12 bases lay in between.

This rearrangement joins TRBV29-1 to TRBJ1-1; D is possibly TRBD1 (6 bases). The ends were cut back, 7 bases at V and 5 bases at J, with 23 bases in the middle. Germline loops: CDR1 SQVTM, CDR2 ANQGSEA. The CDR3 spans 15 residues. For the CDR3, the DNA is TGCAGCGCCTCATCCGGGGGGGGCTTGGGGACTGAAGCTTTCTTT. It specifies CSASSGGGLGTEAFF.

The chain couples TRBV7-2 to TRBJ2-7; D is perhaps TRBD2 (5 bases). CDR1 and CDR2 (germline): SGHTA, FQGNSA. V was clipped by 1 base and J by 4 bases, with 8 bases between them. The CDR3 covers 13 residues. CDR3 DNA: TGTGCCAGCAGCTTAGGTACGGGATACGAGCAGTACTTC. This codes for CASSLGTGYEQYF.

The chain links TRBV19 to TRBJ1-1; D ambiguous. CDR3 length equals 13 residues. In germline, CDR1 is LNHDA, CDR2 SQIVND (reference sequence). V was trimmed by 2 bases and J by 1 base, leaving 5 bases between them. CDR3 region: CASSIQKNTEAFF. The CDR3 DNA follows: TGTGCCAGTAGTATACAAAAGAACACTGAAGCTTTCTTT.

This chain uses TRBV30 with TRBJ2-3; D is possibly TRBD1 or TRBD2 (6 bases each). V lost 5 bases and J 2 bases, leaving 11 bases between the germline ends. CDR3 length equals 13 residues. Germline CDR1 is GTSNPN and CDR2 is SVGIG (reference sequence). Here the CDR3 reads CAWGGLLTDTQYF. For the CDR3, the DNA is TGTGCCTGGGGGGGGCTCCTCACAGATACGCAGTATTTT. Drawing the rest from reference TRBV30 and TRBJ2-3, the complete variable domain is SQTIHQWPATLVQPVGSPLSLECTVEGTSNPNLYWYRQAAGRGLQLLFYSVGIGQISSEVPQNLSASRPQDRQFILSSKKLLLSDSGFYLCAWGGLLTDTQYFGPGTRLTVL.

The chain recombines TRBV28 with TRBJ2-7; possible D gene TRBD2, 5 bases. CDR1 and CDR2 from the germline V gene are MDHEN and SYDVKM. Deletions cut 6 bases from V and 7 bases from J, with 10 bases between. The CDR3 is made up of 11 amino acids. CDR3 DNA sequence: TGTGCCAGCAGCCCTCGGAGGGAGCAGTACTTC. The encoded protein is CASSPRREQYF. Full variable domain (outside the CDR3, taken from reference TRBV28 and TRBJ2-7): DVKVTQSSRYLVKRTGEKVFLECVQDMDHENMFWYRQDPGLGLRLIYFSYDVKMKEKGDIPEGYSVSREKKERFSLILESASTNQTSMYLCASSPRREQYFGPGTRLTVT.

The CDR3 DNA is TGTGCCAGTGGCGGAGCCGACAGGGTTTATGGCTACACCTTC. This sequence encodes CASGGADRVYGYTF. The V call is TRBV19, the J call TRBJ1-2, with 7 bases matching TRBD1. The germline V gene encodes CDR1 LNHDA and CDR2 SQIVND (reference sequence). The ends lost 8 bases at V and 5 bases at J; junction bases unmatched: 11. The CDR3 length is 14 residues.

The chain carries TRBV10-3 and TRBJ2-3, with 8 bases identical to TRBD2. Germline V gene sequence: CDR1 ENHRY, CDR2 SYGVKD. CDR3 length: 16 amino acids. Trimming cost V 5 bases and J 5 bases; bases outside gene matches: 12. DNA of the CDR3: TGTGCCATCAGTTGGGGAGGCGGGAGGCGAAGAGATACGCAGTATTTT. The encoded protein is CAISWGGGRRRDTQYF.

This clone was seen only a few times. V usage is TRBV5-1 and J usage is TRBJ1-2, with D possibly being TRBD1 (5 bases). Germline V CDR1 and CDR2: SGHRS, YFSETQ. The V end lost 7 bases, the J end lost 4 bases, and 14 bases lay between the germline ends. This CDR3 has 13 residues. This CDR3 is CASSGSTIYGYTF. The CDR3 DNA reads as TGCGCCAGCTCAGGGTCAACGATCTATGGCTACACCTTC. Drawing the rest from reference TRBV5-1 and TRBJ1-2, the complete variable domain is KAGVTQTPRYLIKTRGQQVTLSCSPISGHRSVSWYQQTPGQGLQFLFEYFSETQRNKGNFPGRFSGRQFSNSRSEMNVSTLELGDSALYLCASSGSTIYGYTFGSGTRLTVV.

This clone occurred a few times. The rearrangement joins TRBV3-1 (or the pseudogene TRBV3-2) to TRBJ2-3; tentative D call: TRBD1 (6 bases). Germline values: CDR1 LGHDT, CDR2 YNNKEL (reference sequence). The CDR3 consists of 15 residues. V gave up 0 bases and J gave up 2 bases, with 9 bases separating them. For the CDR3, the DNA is TGTGCCAGCAGCCAAGAGGGGGCTAACACAGATACGCAGTATTTT. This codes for CASSQEGANTDTQYF.

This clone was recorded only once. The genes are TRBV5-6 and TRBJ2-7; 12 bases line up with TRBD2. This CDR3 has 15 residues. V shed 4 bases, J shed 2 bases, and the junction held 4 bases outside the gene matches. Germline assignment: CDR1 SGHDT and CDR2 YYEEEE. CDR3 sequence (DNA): TGTGCCAGCAGCGGAACTAGCGGGGGGACCTACGAGCAGTACTTC. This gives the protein CASSGTSGGTYEQYF.

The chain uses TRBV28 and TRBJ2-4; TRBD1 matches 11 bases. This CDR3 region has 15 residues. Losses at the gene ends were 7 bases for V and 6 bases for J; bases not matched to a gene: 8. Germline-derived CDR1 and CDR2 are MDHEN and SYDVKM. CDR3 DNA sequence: TGTGCCAGCACAGGACAGGGGGCTTTCAGAAACATTCAGTACTTC. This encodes CASTGQGAFRNIQYF. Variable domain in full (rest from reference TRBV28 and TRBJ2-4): DVKVTQSSRYLVKRTGEKVFLECVQDMDHENMFWYRQDPGLGLRLIYFSYDVKMKEKGDIPEGYSVSREKKERFSLILESASTNQTSMYLCASTGQGAFRNIQYFGAGTRLSVL.

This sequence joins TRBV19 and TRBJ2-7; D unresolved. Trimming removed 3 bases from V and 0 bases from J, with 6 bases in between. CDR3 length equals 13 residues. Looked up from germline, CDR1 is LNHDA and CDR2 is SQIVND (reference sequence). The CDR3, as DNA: TGTGCCAGTAGTATTCAGGACTCCTACGAGCAGTACTTC. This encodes CASSIQDSYEQYF.

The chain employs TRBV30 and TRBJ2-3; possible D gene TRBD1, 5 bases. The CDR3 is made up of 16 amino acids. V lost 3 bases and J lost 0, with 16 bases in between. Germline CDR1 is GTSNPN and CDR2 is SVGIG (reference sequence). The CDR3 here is CAWRSRRGSSTDTQYF. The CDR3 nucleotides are TGTGCCTGGAGGTCGAGAAGGGGATCGAGCACAGATACGCAGTATTTT.

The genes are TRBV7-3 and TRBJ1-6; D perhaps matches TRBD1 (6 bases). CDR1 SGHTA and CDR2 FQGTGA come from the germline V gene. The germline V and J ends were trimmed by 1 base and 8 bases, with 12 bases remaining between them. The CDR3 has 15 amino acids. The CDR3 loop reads CASSLNGQKYSPLHF. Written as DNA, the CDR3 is TGTGCCAGCAGCTTAAATGGACAGAAATATTCACCCCTCCACTTT.

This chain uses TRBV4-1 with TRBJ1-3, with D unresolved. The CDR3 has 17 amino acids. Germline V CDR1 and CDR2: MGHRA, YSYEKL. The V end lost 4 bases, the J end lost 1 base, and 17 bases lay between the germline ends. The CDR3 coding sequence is TGCGCCAGCAGCCCAAAGCGTATCCGGGGATCTGGAAACACCATATATTTT. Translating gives CASSPKRIRGSGNTIYF.

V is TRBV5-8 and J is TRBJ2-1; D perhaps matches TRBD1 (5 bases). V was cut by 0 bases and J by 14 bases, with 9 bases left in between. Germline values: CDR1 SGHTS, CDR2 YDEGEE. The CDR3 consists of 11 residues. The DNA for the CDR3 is TGTGCCAGCAGCTTGGACAGGATCAAGTTCTTC. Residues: CASSLDRIKFF.

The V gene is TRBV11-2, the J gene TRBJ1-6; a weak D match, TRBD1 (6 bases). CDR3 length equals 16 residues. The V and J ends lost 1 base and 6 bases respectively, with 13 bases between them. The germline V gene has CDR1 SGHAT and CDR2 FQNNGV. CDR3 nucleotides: TGTGCCAGCAGCTTAGGCTCCGGACAGAGTAATTCACCCCTCCACTTT. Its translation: CASSLGSGQSNSPLHF.

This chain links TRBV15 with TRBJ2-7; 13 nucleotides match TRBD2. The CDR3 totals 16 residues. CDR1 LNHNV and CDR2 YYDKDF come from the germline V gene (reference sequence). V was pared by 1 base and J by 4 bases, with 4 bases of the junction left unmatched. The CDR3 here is CATSRGTSGSRYEQYF. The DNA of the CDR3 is TGTGCCACCAGCAGAGGGACTAGCGGGAGTCGGTACGAGCAGTACTTC.

The CDR3 DNA reads TGTGCCAGCAGCGTAGGTATAGCTAAGGGGAACTCTGGAAACACCATATATTTT. Encoded protein: CASSVGIAKGNSGNTIYF. The chain carries TRBV9 and TRBJ1-3; possibly TRBD1 for D (5 bases). Germline lookup yields CDR1 SGDLS and CDR2 YYNGEE. Trimming took off 0 bases at V and 0 bases at J, with 16 bases between the two ends. The CDR3 extends over 18 amino acids.

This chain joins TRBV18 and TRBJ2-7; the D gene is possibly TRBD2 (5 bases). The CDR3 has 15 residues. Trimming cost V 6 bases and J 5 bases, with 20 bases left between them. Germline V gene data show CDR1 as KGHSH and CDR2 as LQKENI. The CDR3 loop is CASSRTADVFDEQYF. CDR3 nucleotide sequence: TGTGCCAGCTCCCGGACTGCGGACGTCTTCGACGAGCAGTACTTC.

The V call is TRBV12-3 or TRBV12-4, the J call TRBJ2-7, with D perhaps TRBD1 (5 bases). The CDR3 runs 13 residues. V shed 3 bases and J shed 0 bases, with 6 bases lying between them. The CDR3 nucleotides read TGTGCCAGCAGTTTTCAGGGCTCCTACGAGCAGTACTTC. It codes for CASSFQGSYEQYF.

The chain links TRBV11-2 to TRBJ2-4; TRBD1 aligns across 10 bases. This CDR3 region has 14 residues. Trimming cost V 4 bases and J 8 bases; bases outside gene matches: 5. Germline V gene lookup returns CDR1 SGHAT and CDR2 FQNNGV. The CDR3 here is CASSSTGGRDIQYF. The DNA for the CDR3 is TGTGCCAGCAGCTCGACAGGGGGCAGGGACATTCAGTACTTC.